Presented here are 27 T cell receptor beta chains from one specimen sequenced in a study of PD-1 blockade in mismatch repair-deficient tumors. The repertoire was sequenced with immunoSEQ multiplex PCR; TCRdb's copy has only in-frame clones and lacks some. The sample yields about 130,000 clones, about 90% seen once. The specimen was peripheral blood, collected just under 74 weeks after starting pembrolizumab. These receptors came from an adult with mismatch repair-deficient cancer.

This clone came up a few times. In DNA form, the CDR3 reads TGTGCCATCAGTGAGTCGACAGGCTCCTACGAGCAGTACTTC. As protein: CAISESTGSYEQYF. V gene TRBV10-3 combines with J gene TRBJ2-7; D may be TRBD1 (6 bases). Deletions cut 0 bases from V and 0 bases from J, with 6 bases between. The CDR3 consists of 14 residues. Germline CDR1 reads ENHRY; CDR2 reads SYGVKD.

The chain uses TRBV29-1 and TRBJ1-4; TRBD1 aligns across 7 bases. Germline CDR1 is SQVTM and CDR2 is ANQGSEA. V was pared by 4 bases and J by 8 bases, with 4 bases of the junction left unmatched. The CDR3 is 12 residues long. CDR3 loop: CSVGQGEEKLFF. CDR3 DNA: TGCAGCGTTGGCCAGGGGGAGGAAAAACTGTTTTTT.

The chain joins TRBV19 to TRBJ2-1; D is unresolved. This CDR3 is 13 amino acids long. From germline, CDR1 is LNHDA and CDR2 SQIVND (reference sequence). V was trimmed by 3 bases and J by 2 bases, leaving 5 bases between them. DNA of the CDR3: TGTGCCAGTAGTATCTCTACCTACAATGAGCAGTTCTTC. This translates into CASSISTYNEQFF.

J is TRBJ2-7 and V is TRBV21-1; the D segment call TRBD2 is taken from the table without a DNA check. TRBV21-1 is annotated as a pseudogene. The CDR3 is 18 residues long. The CDR3 is CASSKPLAGVRNGYEQYF. CDR3 nucleotide sequence: TGTGCCAGCAGCAAACCACTAGCGGGAGTAAGAAATGGCTACGAGCAGTACTTC.

The V and J genes are TRBV6-1 and TRBJ1-2; TRBD1 matches at 11 bases. There are 12 residues in the CDR3. The ends lost 8 bases at V and 4 bases at J; junction bases unmatched: 0. Germline CDR1 reads MNHNS; CDR2 reads SASEGT. Here the CDR3 DNA reads TGTGCCAGCGGGACAGGGGGCTATGGCTACACCTTC. This encodes CASGTGGYGYTF.

The chain couples TRBV27 to TRBJ2-7; 9 nucleotides align to TRBD1. Germline CDR1 and CDR2: MNHEY and SMNVEV (reference sequence). This CDR3 region has 12 residues. With 6 bases clipped from V and 6 bases from J, the junction kept 3 bases outside the gene matches. In DNA form, the CDR3 reads TGTGCCAGCAGCCGACAGGGGGGCGAGCAGTACTTC. It specifies CASSRQGGEQYF.

V gene TRBV7-9 combines with J gene TRBJ2-5; D may be TRBD1 or TRBD2 (6 bases each). Germline assignment: CDR1 SEHNR and CDR2 FQNEAQ (reference sequence). The CDR3 covers 13 residues. Trimming took off 4 bases at V and 4 bases at J, with 10 bases between the two ends. The CDR3, as DNA: TGTGCCAGCAGCTCTCGGGGGCCAGAGACCCAGTACTTC. It yields the protein CASSSRGPETQYF. Full variable domain (rest looked up from reference TRBV7-9 and TRBJ2-5): DTGVSQNPRHKITKRGQNVTFRCDPISEHNRLYWYRQTLGQGPEFLTYFQNEAQLEKSRLLSDRFSAERPKGSFSTLEIQRTEQGDSAMYLCASSSRGPETQYFGPGTRLLVL.

The chain recombines TRBV19 with TRBJ1-5; D may be TRBD1 (5 bases). Germline V CDR1 and CDR2: LNHDA, SQIVND (reference sequence). The V and J ends lost 7 bases and 2 bases respectively, with 21 bases between them. This CDR3 spans 17 amino acids. The CDR3 DNA sequence: TGTGCCAGTAATCGGCAGGGAAAGGCGGGGGGCAATCAGCCCCAGCATTTT. Protein sequence: CASNRQGKAGGNQPQHF.

The CDR3, as DNA: TGTGCCATCAGTGAGTCGAAGCCGGGACGTAACACCGGGGAGCTGTTTTTT. Its protein is CAISESKPGRNTGELFF. The chain employs TRBV10-3 and TRBJ2-2; D may be TRBD1 or TRBD2 (5 bases each). V lost 0 bases and J 2 bases, leaving 13 bases between the germline ends. The germline gives CDR1 ENHRY, CDR2 SYGVKD. This CDR3 has 17 amino acids.

This rearrangement joins TRBV5-6 to TRBJ2-2; D is ambiguous. The CDR3 is 11 amino acids. Germline loops: CDR1 SGHDT, CDR2 YYEEEE. V lost 3 bases to trimming and J lost 5 bases, with 2 bases between them. CDR3 region: CASSSTGELFF. In nucleotides, the CDR3 is TGTGCCAGCAGCTCGACCGGGGAGCTGTTTTTT.

CDR3 in amino acids: CASSLMSLNYEQYF. For the CDR3, the DNA is TGTGCCAGCAGTTTAATGTCACTGAACTACGAGCAGTACTTC. The chain couples TRBV28 to TRBJ2-7; D is unresolved. CDR3 size: 14 residues. From germline, CDR1 is MDHEN and CDR2 SYDVKM. Trimming left V 2 bases short and J 3 bases short, with 11 bases between.

The chain employs TRBV14 and TRBJ2-7; D ambiguous. The CDR3 sequence is 11 residues long. V was cut by 1 base and J by 4 bases, with 2 bases left in between. Germline CDR1 is SGHDN and CDR2 is FVKESK. The CDR3 loop reads CASSQGYEQYF. The CDR3 nucleotides are TGTGCCAGCAGCCAAGGGTACGAGCAGTACTTC.

This chain connects TRBV7-9 to TRBJ2-2, with D tentatively TRBD1 (6 bases). V was shortened by 2 bases and J by 1 base, with 8 bases between the two germline ends. The CDR3 contains 15 residues. The germline V gene encodes CDR1 SEHNR and CDR2 FQNEAQ (reference sequence). The CDR3 DNA is TGTGCCAGCAGCTTATTGGGACAGAACACCGGGGAGCTGTTTTTT. The encoded protein is CASSLLGQNTGELFF.

The J gene is TRBJ2-7, the V gene TRBV30, with TRBD1 as a possible D gene (6 bases). The CDR3 is made up of 12 amino acids. Germline V gives CDR1 GTSNPN, CDR2 SVGIG (reference sequence). Trimming cost V 4 bases and J 2 bases, with 9 bases left between them. As DNA, the CDR3 is TGTGCCTGGAATTCAGGGGCCTACGAGCAGTACTTC. Amino acids: CAWNSGAYEQYF.

In this sample, this clone turned up a few times. V is TRBV30 and J is TRBJ2-7, with 10 bases fitting TRBD2. Trimming took 2 bases from V and 3 from J; bases not matched to a gene: 1. The CDR3 spans 13 residues. Germline values: CDR1 GTSNPN, CDR2 SVGIG (reference sequence). The CDR3 loop is CAWSRTSGYEQYF. The DNA of the CDR3 is TGTGCCTGGAGTAGGACTAGCGGCTACGAGCAGTACTTC.

This chain joins TRBV10-2 and TRBJ2-7, with 11 bases aligning to TRBD1. Germline V gene lookup returns CDR1 WSHSY and CDR2 SAAADI. This CDR3 comprises 16 residues. The V segment lost 3 bases and the J segment 5 bases; nucleotides outside the gene matches: 9. The CDR3 spells CASSDVSGQGADEQYF. The CDR3, as DNA: TGCGCCAGCAGTGACGTTTCCGGACAGGGGGCTGACGAGCAGTACTTC.

The chain combines TRBV29-1 with TRBJ2-5; the D is unclear. V dropped 3 bases and J dropped 5 bases, with 4 bases sitting between them. CDR3 length: 10 amino acids. Per the germline V gene, CDR1 is SQVTM and CDR2 is ANQGSEA. The CDR3 region has the DNA TGCAGCGTTGAGGGGGAGACCCAGTACTTC. Translating it yields CSVEGETQYF.

The chain carries TRBV7-2 and TRBJ2-7; tentative D call: TRBD2 (5 bases). Germline V gives CDR1 SGHTA, CDR2 FQGNSA. The ends were cut back, 7 bases at V and 4 bases at J, with 20 bases in the middle. The CDR3 is 15 amino acids. The CDR3 DNA sequence: TGTGCCAGCACCATAAACGCCGGTGGGAGTTACGAGCAGTACTTC. It specifies CASTINAGGSYEQYF.

The chain carries TRBV15 and TRBJ2-3, with D unresolved. Trimming pared 7 bases from V and 0 bases from J, leaving 8 bases between. The CDR3 runs 13 residues. The germline V gene has CDR1 LNHNV and CDR2 YYDKDF (reference sequence). CDR3 bases: TGTGCCACCACACATACTAGCACAGATACGCAGTATTTT. Translating it yields CATTHTSTDTQYF.

This sequence joins TRBV9 and TRBJ2-7, with D perhaps TRBD1 (5 bases). With 1 base removed from V and 6 bases from J, the gap between germline ends came to 14 bases. Per the germline V gene, CDR1 is SGDLS and CDR2 is YYNGEE. The CDR3 contains 14 residues. Here the CDR3 reads CASSVSGRAVEQYF. CDR3 sequence (DNA): TGTGCCAGCAGCGTAAGTGGCAGGGCCGTCGAGCAGTACTTC.

DNA of the CDR3: TGTGCCAGCGGGGAAGATACGGCCAAAAACATTCAGTACTTC. This codes for CASGEDTAKNIQYF. The chain combines TRBV6-6 with TRBJ2-4; the D is unclear. The CDR3 length is 14 residues. V lost 8 bases, J lost 1 base, and 12 bases lay in between. CDR1 is MNHNY and CDR2 is SVGAGI in the germline V gene (reference sequence).

The chain couples TRBV9 to TRBJ2-7, with 8 bases matching TRBD2. CDR1 and CDR2 from the germline V gene are SGDLS and YYNGEE. This CDR3 has 17 amino acids. The trim removed 4 bases at V and 0 bases at J, leaving 12 bases unmatched. CDR3 in DNA: TGTGCCAGCAGCCCCAACCGGGGGGGAGCCTACTCCTACGAGCAGTACTTC. This translates into CASSPNRGGAYSYEQYF.

This clone came up once. The rearrangement joins TRBV6-1 to TRBJ1-2; 9 bases are a match to TRBD1. This CDR3 contains 13 residues. Germline CDR1 and CDR2: MNHNS and SASEGT. V lost 8 bases, J lost 3 bases, and 4 bases stayed unmatched. The CDR3 sequence is CASGDRADYGYTF. CDR3 nucleotide sequence: TGTGCCAGCGGGGACAGGGCCGACTATGGCTACACCTTC.

The chain joins TRBV27 to TRBJ2-1, with 9 bases identical to TRBD2. Unmatched junction bases numbered 10, after V lost 3 bases and J lost 7 bases. Looked up from germline, CDR1 is MNHEY and CDR2 is SMNVEV (reference sequence). CDR3 length: 16 amino acids. CDR3 region: CASSLQLAGSQNEQFF. DNA of the CDR3: TGTGCCAGCAGTTTGCAACTAGCGGGTTCTCAGAATGAGCAGTTCTTC.

This sequence joins TRBV18 and TRBJ1-1; D possibly corresponds to TRBD1 (5 bases). V lost 5 bases and J lost 10, with 17 bases in between. The CDR3 is 13 residues long. CDR1 and CDR2 (germline): KGHSH, LQKENI. Here the CDR3 reads CASSTQGRDLAFF. The DNA of the CDR3 is TGTGCCAGCTCAACCCAGGGACGGGATCTAGCTTTCTTT.

J is TRBJ2-1 and V is TRBV27, with D possibly matching TRBD1 (5 bases). The CDR3 is made up of 17 amino acids. From germline, CDR1 is MNHEY and CDR2 SMNVEV (reference sequence). Trimming cost V 6 bases and J 5 bases, with 23 bases left between them. This CDR3 is CASSHGAGITFNNEQFF. For the CDR3, the DNA is TGTGCCAGCAGCCATGGGGCAGGGATCACTTTTAACAATGAGCAGTTCTTC.

The V gene is TRBV6-1, the J gene TRBJ2-7; D remains ambiguous. The CDR3 covers 13 residues. V gave up 3 bases and J gave up 1 base, with 7 bases separating them. Germline V lookup: CDR1 MNHNS, CDR2 SASEGT. The CDR3: CASSEGNSYEQYF. The CDR3 region has the DNA TGTGCCAGCAGTGAGGGGAATTCCTACGAGCAGTACTTC.